What follows describes a single TCR beta chain. The CDR3 has 13 amino acids. Germline CDR1 reads GTSNPN; CDR2 reads SVGIG (reference sequence). V lost 5 bases, J lost 7 bases, and 4 bases stayed unmatched. The sample is drawn from a study of blood T cell repertoires in COVID-19. The wider study: There were acute and convalescent COVID-19 samples, and they came from the United States, Italy and Spain. PBMCs, B-cell-depleted T cells, or T cells were the source of the cDNA or gDNA that made up the material.

TCRdb's copy holds only in-frame clones and misses some; the assay was immunoSEQ multiplex PCR. The sample has 51,000 or so clones, about 81% seen once; the top ten hold 26%. During active infection, Seattle patients enrolled and were then monitored through disease. Sequencing was done on a sample of peripheral blood. The chain combines TRBV30 with TRBJ1-6; 8 positions agree with TRBD1. The source of this sequence is a woman of 80 years or more with COVID-19, enrolled during active disease. The DNA for the CDR3 is TGTGCCTGGGTCGGGACAGGAAATTCACCCCTCCACTTT. This sequence encodes CAWVGTGNSPLHF.